A selection of T cell receptor beta chains follows, all from one sample in a study of blood T cells in healthy people across ages. TCRdb recomputed calls from the 5' RACE reads with MiXCR, one row per CDR3 protein. The sample has 650,000 to 700,000 distinct CDR3 sequences; less than 40% are singletons. Sequenced sample: blood. Every receptor here comes from a woman older than 75 in good health. Both conserved end residues are part of each CDR3. The order of the fields is D gene, clone size, J gene, V gene, CDR3 length, CDR3 protein, CDR3 DNA. A D gene is named only where the DNA matches it firmly. Clone size is shown for a subset of rows, as once, few, many or a class of expanded clone.

D gene: NA; clone size: NA; J gene: TRBJ1-1; V gene: TRBV11-3; CDR3 length: 12; CDR3 protein: CASSAGRAEAFF; CDR3 DNA: TGTGCCAGCAGCGCCGGGAGGGCTGAAGCTTTCTTT
D gene: NA; clone size: NA; J gene: TRBJ2-7; V gene: TRBV20-1; CDR3 length: 13; CDR3 protein: CSALRDIPYEQYF; CDR3 DNA: TGCAGTGCCCTAAGGGACATACCCTACGAGCAGTACTTC
D gene: NA; clone size: NA; J gene: TRBJ2-2; V gene: TRBV12-3/TRBV12-4; CDR3 length: 15; CDR3 protein: CASTEGGTKYGELFF; CDR3 DNA: TGTGCCAGCACAGAGGGGGGGACAAAGTACGGGGAGCTGTTTTTT
D gene: NA; clone size: few; J gene: TRBJ1-1; V gene: TRBV3-1; CDR3 length: 13; CDR3 protein: CASSQGSRTEAFF; CDR3 DNA: TGTGCCAGCAGCCAAGGGTCCCGAACTGAAGCTTTCTTT
D gene: NA; clone size: few; J gene: TRBJ2-1; V gene: TRBV24-1; CDR3 length: 14; CDR3 protein: CATSDVGRGGEQFF; CDR3 DNA: TGTGCCACCAGTGATGTTGGAAGGGGCGGTGAGCAGTTCTTC
D gene: NA; clone size: many; J gene: TRBJ2-7; V gene: TRBV7-2; CDR3 length: 16; CDR3 protein: CASSLTGKRVPYEQYF; CDR3 DNA: TGTGCCAGCAGCTTAACGGGGAAACGGGTCCCCTACGAGCAGTACTTC
D gene: NA; clone size: NA; J gene: TRBJ1-4; V gene: TRBV20-1; CDR3 length: 18; CDR3 protein: CSARDGGGAQGTNEKLFF; CDR3 DNA: TGCAGTGCTAGAGACGGGGGCGGAGCGCAGGGGACTAATGAAAAACTGTTTTTT
D gene: TRBD2; clone size: many; J gene: TRBJ2-1; V gene: TRBV10-3; CDR3 length: 12; CDR3 protein: CAIRDYGNEQFF; CDR3 DNA: TGTGCCATCCGGGACTACGGCAATGAGCAGTTCTTC
D gene: NA; clone size: many; J gene: TRBJ2-1; V gene: TRBV4-1; CDR3 length: 21; CDR3 protein: CASSQDSPNLGRAITPDEQFF; CDR3 DNA: TGCGCCAGCAGCCAAGATAGCCCGAACCTCGGGCGCGCCATCACACCGGATGAGCAGTTCTTC
D gene: NA; clone size: many; J gene: TRBJ1-5; V gene: TRBV6-2/TRBV6-3; CDR3 length: 14; CDR3 protein: CASSYAGRGQPQHF; CDR3 DNA: TGTGCCAGCAGTTACGCCGGTCGGGGTCAGCCCCAGCATTTT
D gene: TRBD2; clone size: NA; J gene: TRBJ2-1; V gene: TRBV11-1; CDR3 length: 14; CDR3 protein: CARSLAGLAEEQFF; CDR3 DNA: TGTGCCCGCAGCTTAGCGGGACTAGCGGAAGAGCAGTTCTTC
D gene: NA; clone size: NA; J gene: TRBJ2-5; V gene: TRBV20-1; CDR3 length: 14; CDR3 protein: CSASLGTSGETQYF; CDR3 DNA: TGCAGTGCTAGTCTGGGCACCTCCGGAGAGACCCAGTACTTC
D gene: NA; clone size: NA; J gene: TRBJ2-6; V gene: TRBV30; CDR3 length: 14; CDR3 protein: CAWRINSGANVLTF; CDR3 DNA: TGTGCCTGGAGGATAAACTCTGGGGCCAACGTCCTGACTTTC
D gene: TRBD1; clone size: NA; J gene: TRBJ1-1; V gene: TRBV6-6; CDR3 length: 15; CDR3 protein: CASSYSGQGATEAFF; CDR3 DNA: TGTGCCAGCAGTTACTCCGGACAGGGGGCGACTGAAGCTTTCTTT
D gene: NA; clone size: once; J gene: TRBJ2-1; V gene: TRBV20-1; CDR3 length: 13; CDR3 protein: CSAPGQGYGTQFF; CDR3 DNA: TGTAGTGCTCCAGGGCAGGGTTACGGGACCCAGTTCTTC
D gene: NA; clone size: NA; J gene: TRBJ2-3; V gene: TRBV29-1; CDR3 length: 12; CDR3 protein: CSVGGETDTQYF; CDR3 DNA: TGCAGCGTTGGGGGGGAAACAGATACGCAGTATTTT
D gene: TRBD2; clone size: NA; J gene: TRBJ2-7; V gene: TRBV20-1; CDR3 length: 12; CDR3 protein: CSVGLAGYEQYF; CDR3 DNA: TGCAGCGTGGGACTAGCGGGATACGAGCAGTACTTC
D gene: TRBD2; clone size: many; J gene: TRBJ2-6; V gene: TRBV29-1; CDR3 length: 13; CDR3 protein: CAGGGSGANVLTF; CDR3 DNA: TGCGCCGGGGGGGGGTCTGGGGCCAACGTCCTGACTTTC
D gene: TRBD2; clone size: few; J gene: TRBJ2-3; V gene: TRBV6-4; CDR3 length: 14; CDR3 protein: CASSTSGGRDTQYF; CDR3 DNA: TGTGCCAGCAGCACTAGCGGGGGCCGAGATACGCAGTATTTT
D gene: NA; clone size: NA; J gene: TRBJ2-7; V gene: TRBV20-1; CDR3 length: 20; CDR3 protein: CSARPHPTKTDPLVNYEQYF; CDR3 DNA: TGCAGTGCTAGACCCCACCCCACGAAGACAGACCCGTTAGTCAACTACGAGCAGTACTTC
D gene: TRBD2; clone size: many; J gene: TRBJ2-3; V gene: TRBV5-1; CDR3 length: 16; CDR3 protein: CASSRPAGGNTDTQYF; CDR3 DNA: TGCGCCAGCAGCAGGCCTGCGGGGGGGAACACAGATACGCAGTATTTT
D gene: NA; clone size: NA; J gene: TRBJ1-6; V gene: TRBV28; CDR3 length: 15; CDR3 protein: CASSYGQSRNSPPHF; CDR3 DNA: TGTGCCAGCAGTTATGGACAGTCACGTAATTCACCCCCCCACTTT
D gene: NA; clone size: few; J gene: TRBJ1-2; V gene: TRBV7-2; CDR3 length: 14; CDR3 protein: CASTGGGRSRGYTF; CDR3 DNA: TGTGCCAGCACCGGGGGGGGCCGGTCCAGGGGCTACACCTTC
D gene: TRBD2; clone size: many; J gene: TRBJ2-6; V gene: TRBV7-3; CDR3 length: 20; CDR3 protein: CASSLWNSGGLHSGANVLTF; CDR3 DNA: TGTGCCAGCAGCTTATGGAATAGCGGGGGACTTCACTCTGGGGCCAACGTCCTGACTTTC
D gene: TRBD1; clone size: NA; J gene: TRBJ2-7; V gene: TRBV2; CDR3 length: 18; CDR3 protein: CAITRQFPGQGHSYEQYF; CDR3 DNA: TGTGCCATCACGCGCCAATTCCCGGGACAGGGGCACTCCTACGAGCAGTACTTC
D gene: TRBD2; clone size: many; J gene: TRBJ2-7; V gene: TRBV7-2; CDR3 length: 14; CDR3 protein: CASSQMGGGYEQYF; CDR3 DNA: TGTGCCAGCAGCCAAATGGGCGGGGGATACGAGCAGTACTTC
D gene: NA; clone size: few; J gene: TRBJ2-3; V gene: TRBV12-3/TRBV12-4; CDR3 length: 14; CDR3 protein: CATKRWARTDTQYF; CDR3 DNA: TGTGCCACCAAAAGGTGGGCCCGTACAGATACGCAGTATTTT
D gene: NA; clone size: NA; J gene: TRBJ2-2; V gene: TRBV6-1; CDR3 length: 16; CDR3 protein: CASKSGASRNTGELFF; CDR3 DNA: TGTGCCAGCAAATCAGGGGCCTCGAGGAACACCGGGGAGCTGTTTTTT
D gene: TRBD2; clone size: few; J gene: TRBJ2-3; V gene: TRBV7-2; CDR3 length: 20; CDR3 protein: CASSLRGRASGTASTDTQYF; CDR3 DNA: TGTGCCAGCAGCTTAAGGGGGAGGGCTAGCGGGACCGCTAGCACAGATACGCAGTATTTT
D gene: TRBD2; clone size: NA; J gene: TRBJ2-1; V gene: TRBV7-2; CDR3 length: 15; CDR3 protein: CASSPPGTRDNEQFF; CDR3 DNA: TGTGCCAGCAGCCCGCCGGGGACTAGGGACAATGAGCAGTTCTTC
D gene: NA; clone size: NA; J gene: TRBJ1-1; V gene: TRBV20-1; CDR3 length: 12; CDR3 protein: CSAEGFGAEAFF; CDR3 DNA: TGCAGTGCAGAGGGTTTTGGAGCTGAAGCTTTCTTT
D gene: TRBD2; clone size: many; J gene: TRBJ2-1; V gene: TRBV5-1; CDR3 length: 19; CDR3 protein: CASAELAGLAGGFGNEQFF; CDR3 DNA: TGCGCCAGCGCCGAATTGGCGGGACTAGCGGGGGGGTTTGGCAATGAGCAGTTCTTC
D gene: NA; clone size: NA; J gene: TRBJ1-4; V gene: TRBV19; CDR3 length: 14; CDR3 protein: CASAGVRPGEKLFF; CDR3 DNA: TGTGCCAGTGCAGGAGTGCGCCCAGGGGAAAAACTGTTTTTT
D gene: NA; clone size: many; J gene: TRBJ1-2; V gene: TRBV6-5; CDR3 length: 15; CDR3 protein: CASSYRDPANYGYTF; CDR3 DNA: TGTGCCAGCAGTTACCGGGACCCAGCTAACTATGGCTACACCTTC
D gene: NA; clone size: many; J gene: TRBJ2-1; V gene: TRBV3-1; CDR3 length: 13; CDR3 protein: CASSQDSKGEQFF; CDR3 DNA: TGTGCCAGCAGCCAAGATAGTAAGGGGGAGCAGTTCTTC